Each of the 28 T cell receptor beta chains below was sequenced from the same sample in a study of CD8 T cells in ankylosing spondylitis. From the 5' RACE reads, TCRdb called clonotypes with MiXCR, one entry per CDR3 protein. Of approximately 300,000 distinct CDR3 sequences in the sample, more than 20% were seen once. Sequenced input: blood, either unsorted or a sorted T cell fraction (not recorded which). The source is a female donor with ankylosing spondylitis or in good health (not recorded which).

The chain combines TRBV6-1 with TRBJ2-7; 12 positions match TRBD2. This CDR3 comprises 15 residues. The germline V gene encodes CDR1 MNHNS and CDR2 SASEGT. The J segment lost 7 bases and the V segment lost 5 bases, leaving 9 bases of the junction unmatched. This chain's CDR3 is CASSQASGRAWEQYF. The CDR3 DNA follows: TGTGCCAGCAGTCAGGCTAGCGGGAGGGCCTGGGAGCAGTACTTC.

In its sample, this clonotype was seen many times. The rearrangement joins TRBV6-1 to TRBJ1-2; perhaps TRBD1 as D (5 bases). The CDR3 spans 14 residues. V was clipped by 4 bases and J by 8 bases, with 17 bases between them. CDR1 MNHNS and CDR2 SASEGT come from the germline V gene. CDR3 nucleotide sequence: TGTGCCAGCAGTGGAGCGGTTGGAGGGGTCGGCTACACCTTC. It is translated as CASSGAVGGVGYTF.

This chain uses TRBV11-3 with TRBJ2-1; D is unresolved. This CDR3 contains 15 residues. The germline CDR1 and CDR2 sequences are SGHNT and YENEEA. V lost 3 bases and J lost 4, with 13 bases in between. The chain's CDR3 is CASSFLLHQYNEQFF. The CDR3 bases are TGTGCCAGCAGCTTTCTACTCCATCAATACAATGAGCAGTTCTTC.

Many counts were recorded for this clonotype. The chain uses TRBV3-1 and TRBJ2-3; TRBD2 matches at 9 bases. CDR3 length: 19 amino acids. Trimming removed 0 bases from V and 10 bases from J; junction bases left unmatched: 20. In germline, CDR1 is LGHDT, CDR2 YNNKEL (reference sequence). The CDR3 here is CASSQELTWVAGERRPQYF. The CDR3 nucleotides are TGTGCCAGCAGCCAAGAGTTAACTTGGGTAGCGGGAGAGCGGAGACCGCAGTATTTT.

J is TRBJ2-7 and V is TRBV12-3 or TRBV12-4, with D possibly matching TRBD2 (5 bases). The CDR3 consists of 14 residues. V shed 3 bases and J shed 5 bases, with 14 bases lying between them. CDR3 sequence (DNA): TGTGCCAGCAGTTTTTTATCCGGAGCGGACGAGCAGTACTTC. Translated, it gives CASSFLSGADEQYF.

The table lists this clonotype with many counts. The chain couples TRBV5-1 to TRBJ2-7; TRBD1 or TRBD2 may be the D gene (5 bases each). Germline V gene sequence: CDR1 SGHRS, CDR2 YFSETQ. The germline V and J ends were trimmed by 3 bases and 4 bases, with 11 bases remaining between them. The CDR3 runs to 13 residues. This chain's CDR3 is CASSYRDAYEQYF. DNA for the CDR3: TGCGCCAGCAGCTACCGGGACGCGTACGAGCAGTACTTC.

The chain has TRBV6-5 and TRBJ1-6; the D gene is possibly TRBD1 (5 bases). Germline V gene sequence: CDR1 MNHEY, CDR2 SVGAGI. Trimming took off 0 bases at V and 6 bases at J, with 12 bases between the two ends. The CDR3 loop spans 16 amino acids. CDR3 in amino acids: CASSYSKYGGNSPLHF. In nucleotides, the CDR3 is TGTGCCAGCAGTTACTCGAAGTATGGGGGTAATTCACCCCTCCACTTT.

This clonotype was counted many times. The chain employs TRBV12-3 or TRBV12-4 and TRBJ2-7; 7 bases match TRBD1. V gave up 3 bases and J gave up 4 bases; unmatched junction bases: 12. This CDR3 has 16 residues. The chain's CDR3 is CASSFGQTGLSYEQYF. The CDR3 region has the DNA TGTGCCAGCAGTTTTGGTCAGACAGGGTTGTCTTACGAGCAGTACTTC.

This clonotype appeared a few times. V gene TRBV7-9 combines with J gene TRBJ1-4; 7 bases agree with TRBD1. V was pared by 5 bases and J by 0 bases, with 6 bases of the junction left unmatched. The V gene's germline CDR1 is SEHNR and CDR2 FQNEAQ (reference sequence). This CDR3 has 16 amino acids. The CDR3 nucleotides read TGTGCCAGCAGCATAGGGGGCCTTGCAACTAATGAAAAACTGTTTTTT. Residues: CASSIGGLATNEKLFF.

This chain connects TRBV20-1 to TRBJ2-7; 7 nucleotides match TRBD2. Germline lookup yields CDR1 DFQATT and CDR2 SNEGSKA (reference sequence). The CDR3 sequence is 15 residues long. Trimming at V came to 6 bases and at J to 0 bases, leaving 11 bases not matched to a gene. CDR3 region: CSAMVSGIRSYEQYF. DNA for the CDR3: TGCAGTGCCATGGTGAGCGGGATCCGCTCCTACGAGCAGTACTTC.

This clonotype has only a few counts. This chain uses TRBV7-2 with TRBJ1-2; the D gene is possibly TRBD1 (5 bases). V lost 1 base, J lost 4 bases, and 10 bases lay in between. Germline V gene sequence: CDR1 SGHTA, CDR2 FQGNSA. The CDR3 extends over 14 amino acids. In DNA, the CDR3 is TGTGCCAGCAGCTTAGTTACGGGGCCCTATGGCTACACCTTC. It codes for CASSLVTGPYGYTF.

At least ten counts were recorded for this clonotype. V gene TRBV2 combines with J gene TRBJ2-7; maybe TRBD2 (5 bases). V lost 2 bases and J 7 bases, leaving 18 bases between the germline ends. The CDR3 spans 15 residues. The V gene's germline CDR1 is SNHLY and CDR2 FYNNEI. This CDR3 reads CASSERGQSVEEQYF. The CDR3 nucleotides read TGTGCCAGCAGTGAACGCGGGCAGTCAGTCGAAGAGCAGTACTTC.

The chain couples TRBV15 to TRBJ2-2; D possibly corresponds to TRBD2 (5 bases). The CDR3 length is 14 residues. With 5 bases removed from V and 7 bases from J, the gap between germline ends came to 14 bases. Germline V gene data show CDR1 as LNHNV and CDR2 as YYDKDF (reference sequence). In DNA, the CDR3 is TGTGCCACCAGCGGACTCCTAGTTGGCGGGGAGCTGTTTTTT. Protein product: CATSGLLVGGELFF.

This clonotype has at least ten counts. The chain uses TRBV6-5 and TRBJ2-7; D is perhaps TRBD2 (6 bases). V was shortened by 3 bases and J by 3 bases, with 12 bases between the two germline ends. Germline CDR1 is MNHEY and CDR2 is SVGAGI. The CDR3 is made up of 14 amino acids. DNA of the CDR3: TGTGCCAGCAGTTATTCCCAGGGACTCTACGAGCAGTACTTC. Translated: CASSYSQGLYEQYF.

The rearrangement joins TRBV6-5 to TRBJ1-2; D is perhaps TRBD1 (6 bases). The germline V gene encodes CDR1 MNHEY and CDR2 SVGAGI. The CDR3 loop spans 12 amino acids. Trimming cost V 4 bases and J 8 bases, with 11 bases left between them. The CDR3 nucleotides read TGTGCCAGCAGTTCCGGACAGTTAGGCTACACCTTC. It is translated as CASSSGQLGYTF.

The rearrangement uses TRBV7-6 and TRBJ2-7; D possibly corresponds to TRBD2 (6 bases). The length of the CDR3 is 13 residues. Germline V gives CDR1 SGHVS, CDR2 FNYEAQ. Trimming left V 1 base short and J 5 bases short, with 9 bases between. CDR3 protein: CASSLVWGDEQYF. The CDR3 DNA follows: TGTGCCAGCAGCTTAGTATGGGGGGACGAGCAGTACTTC.

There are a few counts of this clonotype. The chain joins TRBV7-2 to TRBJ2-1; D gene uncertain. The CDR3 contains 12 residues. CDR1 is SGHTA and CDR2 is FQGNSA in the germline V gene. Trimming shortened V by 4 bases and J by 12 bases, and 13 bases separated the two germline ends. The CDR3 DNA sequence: TGTGCCAGCAGCTCCACCTGGGCGGTGCAGTTCTTC. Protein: CASSSTWAVQFF.

The DNA of the CDR3 is TGTGCCAGCAGTTCTCCACGCCGGCGGCAAAACGAGCAGTACTTC. This codes for CASSSPRRRQNEQYF. This chain joins TRBV28 and TRBJ2-7; D is ambiguous. V lost 4 bases to trimming and J lost 5 bases, with 18 bases between them. The CDR3 is made up of 15 amino acids. CDR1 is MDHEN, CDR2 SYDVKM, per germline.

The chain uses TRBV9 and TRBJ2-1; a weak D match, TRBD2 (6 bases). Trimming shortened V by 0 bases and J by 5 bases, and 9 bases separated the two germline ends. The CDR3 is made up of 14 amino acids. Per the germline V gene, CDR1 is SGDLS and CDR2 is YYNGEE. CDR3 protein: CASSVAGLDNEQFF. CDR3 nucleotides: TGTGCCAGCAGCGTAGCGGGACTTGACAATGAGCAGTTCTTC.

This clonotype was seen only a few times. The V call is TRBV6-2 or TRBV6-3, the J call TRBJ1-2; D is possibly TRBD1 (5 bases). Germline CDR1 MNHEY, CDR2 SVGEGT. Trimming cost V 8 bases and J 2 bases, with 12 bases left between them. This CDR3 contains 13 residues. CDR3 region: CASGRDPNYGYTF. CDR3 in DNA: TGTGCCAGCGGTCGGGACCCGAACTATGGCTACACCTTC.

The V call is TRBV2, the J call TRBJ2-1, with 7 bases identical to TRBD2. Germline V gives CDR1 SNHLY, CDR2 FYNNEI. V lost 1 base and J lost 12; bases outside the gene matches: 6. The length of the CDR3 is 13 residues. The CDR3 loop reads CASSEDPGRAQFF. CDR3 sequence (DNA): TGTGCCAGCAGTGAAGATCCTGGGAGGGCGCAGTTCTTC.

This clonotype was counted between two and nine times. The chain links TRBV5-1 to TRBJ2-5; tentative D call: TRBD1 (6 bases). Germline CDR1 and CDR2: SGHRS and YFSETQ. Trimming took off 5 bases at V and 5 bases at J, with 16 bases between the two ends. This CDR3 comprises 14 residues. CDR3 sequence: CASRTGDGWETQYF. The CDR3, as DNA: TGCGCCAGCAGGACAGGAGATGGATGGGAGACCCAGTACTTC. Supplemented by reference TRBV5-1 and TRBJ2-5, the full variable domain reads KAGVTQTPRYLIKTRGQQVTLSCSPISGHRSVSWYQQTPGQGLQFLFEYFSETQRNKGNFPGRFSGRQFSNSRSEMNVSTLELGDSALYLCASRTGDGWETQYFGPGTRLLVL.

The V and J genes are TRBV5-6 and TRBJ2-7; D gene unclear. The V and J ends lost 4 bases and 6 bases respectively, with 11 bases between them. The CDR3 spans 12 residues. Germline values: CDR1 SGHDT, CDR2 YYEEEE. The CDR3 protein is CASSPRYGEQYF. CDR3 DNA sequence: TGTGCCAGCAGCCCTAGGTACGGCGAGCAGTACTTC.

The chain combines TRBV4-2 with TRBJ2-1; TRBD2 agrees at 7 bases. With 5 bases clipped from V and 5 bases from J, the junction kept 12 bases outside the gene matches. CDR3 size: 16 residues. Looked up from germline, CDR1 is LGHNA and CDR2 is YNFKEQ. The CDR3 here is CASSFEGGRINNEQFF. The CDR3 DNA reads TGTGCCAGCAGCTTCGAGGGCGGGAGAATAAACAATGAGCAGTTCTTC.

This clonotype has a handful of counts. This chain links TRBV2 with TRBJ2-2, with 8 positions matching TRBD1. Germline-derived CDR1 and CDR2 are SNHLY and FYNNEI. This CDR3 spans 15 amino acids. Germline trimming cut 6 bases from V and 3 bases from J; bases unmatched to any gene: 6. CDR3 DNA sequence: TGTGCCAGCAGAAGGGACAGGTCCTACACCGGGGAGCTGTTTTTT. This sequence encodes CASRRDRSYTGELFF.

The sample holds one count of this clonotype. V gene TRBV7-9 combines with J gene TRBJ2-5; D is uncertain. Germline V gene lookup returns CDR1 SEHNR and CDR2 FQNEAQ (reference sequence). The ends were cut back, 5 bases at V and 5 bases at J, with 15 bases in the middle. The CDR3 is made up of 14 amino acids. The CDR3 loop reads CASSLTDPPETQYF. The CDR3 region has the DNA TGTGCCAGCAGCCTCACGGACCCGCCGGAGACCCAGTACTTC.

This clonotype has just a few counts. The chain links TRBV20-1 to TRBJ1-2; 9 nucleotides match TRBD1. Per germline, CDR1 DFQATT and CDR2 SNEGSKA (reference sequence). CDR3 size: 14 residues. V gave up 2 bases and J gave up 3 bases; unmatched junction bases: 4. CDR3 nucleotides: TGCAGTGCTAGAAAACAGGGGGCGGACTATGGCTACACCTTC. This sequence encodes CSARKQGADYGYTF.

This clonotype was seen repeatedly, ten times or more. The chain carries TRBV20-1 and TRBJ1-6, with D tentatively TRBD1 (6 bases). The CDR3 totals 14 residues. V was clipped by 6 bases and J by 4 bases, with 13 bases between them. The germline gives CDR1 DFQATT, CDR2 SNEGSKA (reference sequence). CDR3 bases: TGCAGTGCGCGCCAGGGACAATATAATTCACCCCTCCACTTT. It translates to CSARQGQYNSPLHF.